The clone carrying this TCR beta chain was recorded a few times. Its antigen is not identified. In germline, CDR1 is SQVTM, CDR2 ANQGSEA. V was pared by 7 bases and J by 5 bases, with 11 bases between. The CDR3 spans 11 residues. In TCRdb, the RT-PCR reads were re-called with MiXCR into one record per CDR3 protein. This sample has 550,000 to 650,000 distinct CDR3 sequences, with approximately 10% found just once. This sample is drawn from a study of response to subunit inactivated influenza vaccine. Study-level results: Researchers suggested that each seasonal influenza vaccination recruits few new T cells.

The source of this sequence is a man between 50 and 59 years old who received an inactivated influenza vaccine. The chain has TRBV29-1 and TRBJ2-5, with a weak D call TRBD2 (5 bases). This material consisted of PBMCs from blood, taken on the day of vaccination. In DNA form, the CDR3 reads TGCAGCGGCCTAGCTTTTGAGACCCAGTACTTC. Amino acid sequence: CSGLAFETQYF.